This T cell receptor (beta chain) is drawn from a study of blood T cells in healthy people across ages. Study outcomes and limitations: A strong correlation was found between TCR beta diversity and the percentage of naive T cells.

This clonotype has more than one count but fewer than ten. Its antigen is currently unknown. With 8 bases removed from V and 2 bases from J, the gap between germline ends came to 18 bases. This CDR3 contains 15 residues. CDR1 is MNHEY, CDR2 SVGEGT, per germline. In terms of origin and age, donors were healthy Caucasian individuals from Russia aged about 6 to 90. A second PCR, run for roughly 7 to 11 cycles, used a sample-barcoded 5' primer plus a J-beta primer mix. MiXCR, run by TCRdb on the 5' RACE reads, gives a single entry per CDR3 protein. The data contain 1.5 million to 2 million distinct CDR3 sequences, roughly 52% of them seen just once; the ten biggest clones take up roughly 2.1%.

This sequence was found in a woman in her thirties or forties in good health. The sequenced material came from blood. This chain joins TRBV6-2 or TRBV6-3 and TRBJ2-5; D is perhaps TRBD1 (5 bases). This CDR3 reads CASATGRFRQETQYF. In nucleotides, the CDR3 is TGTGCCAGCGCCACAGGTCGGTTTCGTCAAGAGACCCAGTACTTC.